These 4 T cell receptor beta chains were sequenced from one sample in a study of human T cells and chemical hapten exposure. Noted time point: patch test 1, 2 weeks after DPC sensitization. Treatment indicated: therapeutic diphenylcyclopropenone sensitization with weekly scalp DPC. One entry per CDR3 protein, called by TCRdb with MiXCR from the RACE reads. The table shows 150,000 or so distinct CDR3 sequences, with about 15% occurring only once. The sample here was whole blood, taken in connection with sensitization to the hapten diphenylcyclopropenone (DPC). All receptors come from a woman aged 25 to 39 with alopecia areata. Some clones in this sample may be carry-over from other donors' samples.

This clonotype was detected only a few times. This rearrangement joins TRBV2 to TRBJ2-1; the D gene is possibly TRBD2 (5 bases). This CDR3 has 14 residues. V was pared by 0 bases and J by 4 bases, with 7 bases between. CDR1 and CDR2 (germline): SNHLY, FYNNEI. CDR3 residues: CASSEARRYNEQFF. In DNA, the CDR3 is TGTGCCAGCAGTGAAGCCCGGAGGTACAATGAGCAGTTCTTC.

This clonotype was seen at least ten times. V is TRBV6-1 and J is TRBJ1-2; TRBD1 aligns across 8 bases. The CDR3 contains 15 residues. Germline CDR1 is MNHNS and CDR2 is SASEGT. The J segment lost 5 bases and the V segment lost 2 bases, leaving 7 bases of the junction unmatched. The CDR3 loop reads CASSETGQGWYGYTF. For the CDR3, the DNA is TGTGCCAGCAGTGAAACCGGACAGGGCTGGTATGGCTACACCTTC.

This clonotype has at least ten counts. As DNA, the CDR3 is TGCGCCAGCAGTCCCGGGACAGGAAGACAGCCCCAGCATTTT. It translates to CASSPGTGRQPQHF. The gene calls are TRBV5-1 and TRBJ1-5; the match to TRBD1 covers 8 bases. The CDR3 spans 14 residues. Germline V gene lookup returns CDR1 SGHRS and CDR2 YFSETQ. The V and J ends lost 5 bases and 7 bases, in that order; junction bases with no gene match: 8.

J is TRBJ2-2 and V is TRBV18; D is unclear. Trimming took 3 bases from V and 2 from J, leaving 10 bases between them. Germline values: CDR1 KGHSH, CDR2 LQKENI. The CDR3 runs 15 residues. The CDR3 sequence is CASSPRLPNTGELFF. The CDR3 bases are TGTGCCAGCTCACCGCGGCTACCCAACACCGGGGAGCTGTTTTTT.